These 22 T cell receptor beta chains were sequenced from one sample in a study of cytomegalovirus exposure and HLA in healthy donors. The PCR ran on 60 Vbeta and 13 Jbeta primers. Libraries were prepared by immunoSEQ multiplex PCR; TCRdb keeps only in-frame clonotypes and omits some of them. Here the sample spans approximately 61,000 clones, around 80% being singletons. Sequencing was carried out using PBMCs. The receptors were gathered from a man in his fifties in good health and CMV-seropositive.

This chain joins TRBV4-3 and TRBJ1-1; D gene unclear. The V and J ends lost 1 base and 0 bases respectively, with 18 bases between them. The germline gives CDR1 LGHNA, CDR2 YSLEER. The CDR3 runs 18 residues. CDR3: CASSQASAGNTLNTEAFF. The CDR3 DNA sequence: TGCGCCAGCAGCCAAGCCTCGGCGGGAAACACTCTGAACACTGAAGCTTTCTTT.

This rearrangement joins TRBV23-1 to TRBJ2-7, with D perhaps TRBD1 (5 bases). TRBV23-1 is flagged as an ORF with uncertain function. V dropped 0 bases and J dropped 3 bases, with 15 bases sitting between them. This CDR3 contains 16 residues. CDR3 protein: CASSQSTRQISYEQYF. The CDR3 DNA is TGCGCCAGCAGTCAATCGACGAGACAGATCAGCTACGAGCAGTACTTC.

The chain joins TRBV4-3 to TRBJ1-2; no reliable D call. The germline V gene encodes CDR1 LGHNA and CDR2 YSLEER. Trimming stripped 0 bases from V and 1 base from J, with 12 bases between. The CDR3 runs to 16 residues. The CDR3 coding sequence is TGCGCCAGCAGCCAAGATCTTTATGGCAGTAACTATGGCTACACCTTC. It is translated as CASSQDLYGSNYGYTF.

The CDR3 here is CASSQRQGAGSGANVLTF. The CDR3 DNA reads TGTGCCAGCAGCCAGAGACAGGGGGCTGGTTCTGGGGCCAACGTCCTGACTTTC. The chain carries TRBV5-5 and TRBJ2-6; 10 bases align to TRBD1. V lost 4 bases, J lost 1 base, and 8 bases stayed unmatched. The CDR3 totals 18 residues. Germline V gene lookup returns CDR1 SGHKS and CDR2 YYEKEE (reference sequence).

J is TRBJ2-7 and V is TRBV9; D perhaps matches TRBD2 (5 bases). The CDR3 sequence is 15 residues long. Between the trimmed V and J ends, which lost 0 bases and 4 bases, there was a span of 14 bases. CDR1 is SGDLS, CDR2 YYNGEE, per germline. The DNA for the CDR3 is TGTGCCAGCAGCGTAGCCCCTTTCACTAGTTACGAGCAGTACTTC. It is translated as CASSVAPFTSYEQYF.

The chain couples TRBV4-1 to TRBJ2-2; 8 nucleotides line up with TRBD2. The CDR3 consists of 18 residues. Trimming cost V 0 bases and J 8 bases; bases outside gene matches: 14. Germline-derived CDR1 and CDR2 are MGHRA and YSYEKL. The CDR3 DNA reads TGCGCCAGCAGCCAAGATCCGGGAGGGAGGGGAGCTGGGGGGGAGCTGTTTTTT. Its translation is CASSQDPGGRGAGGELFF.

The chain has TRBV29-1 and TRBJ1-1; 9 bases match TRBD1. Germline assignment: CDR1 SQVTM and CDR2 ANQGSEA. With V trimmed by 5 bases and J by 4 bases, 14 bases remained unmatched. The CDR3 spans 16 residues. The CDR3 bases are TGCAGCGTTTCCGGGACAGGGATTAGTCTCGGCACTGAAGCTTTCTTT. Its protein product is CSVSGTGISLGTEAFF.

The chain has TRBV28 and TRBJ2-3, with D possibly TRBD2 on 6 matching bases. Trimming left V 6 bases short and J 0 bases short, with 13 bases between. The V gene's germline CDR1 is MDHEN and CDR2 SYDVKM. There are 15 residues in the CDR3. The CDR3 loop reads CASRNRDFSTDTQYF. The CDR3 DNA is TGTGCCAGCAGAAACCGGGACTTTAGCACAGATACGCAGTATTTT.

There are a few counts of this clone. The chain carries TRBV6-5 and TRBJ2-3; D perhaps matches TRBD2 (6 bases). Looked up from germline, CDR1 is MNHEY and CDR2 is SVGAGI. The CDR3 sequence is 15 residues long. V was clipped by 0 bases and J by 10 bases, with 17 bases between them. In nucleotides, the CDR3 is TGTGCCAGCAGTTACTCGATTTACGGCAGGGAGGCGCAGTATTTT. Amino acids: CASSYSIYGREAQYF.

The V and J genes are TRBV11-2 and TRBJ2-3; 11 bases are a match to TRBD2. The length of the CDR3 is 19 residues. V was pared by 5 bases and J by 2 bases, with 15 bases of the junction left unmatched. CDR1 and CDR2 from the germline V gene are SGHAT and FQNNGV. The CDR3: CASSHLGLAGVTYTDTQYF. CDR3 sequence (DNA): TGTGCCAGCAGCCACCTCGGACTAGCGGGCGTAACGTACACAGATACGCAGTATTTT. The full variable domain, with the rest looked up from reference TRBV11-2 and TRBJ2-3, is EAGVAQSPRYKIIEKRQSVAFWCNPISGHATLYWYQQILGQGPKLLIQFQNNGVVDDSQLPKDRFSAERLKGVDSTLKIQPAKLEDSAVYLCASSHLGLAGVTYTDTQYFGPGTRLTVL.

A word on this clone: The identical CDR3 is also encoded by other nucleotide sequences in the sample. This chain links TRBV30 with TRBJ2-1; tentative D call: TRBD1 (6 bases). This CDR3 comprises 13 residues. The V end lost 3 bases, the J end lost 3 bases, and 9 bases lay between the germline ends. Germline values: CDR1 GTSNPN, CDR2 SVGIG (reference sequence). In DNA form, the CDR3 reads TGTGCCTGGAGCGCGGACAGCTACAATGAGCAGTTCTTC. It encodes CAWSADSYNEQFF.

The chain links TRBV7-9 to TRBJ1-2, with 7 bases matching TRBD1. This CDR3 comprises 16 residues. The germline gives CDR1 SEHNR, CDR2 FQNEAQ (reference sequence). With 0 bases clipped from V and 4 bases from J, the junction kept 8 bases outside the gene matches. CDR3 DNA: TGTGCCAGCAGCTTAGCAGACGGGACAGCTCCCTATGGCTACACCTTC. It codes for CASSLADGTAPYGYTF.

This clone was counted only a few times. One junction end does not reproduce the germline sequence, and a read error may be involved. Here the CDR3 reads CASSLEPIEVYYNEEFF. Written as DNA, the CDR3 is TGTGCCAGCAGTTTGGAGCCTATAGAAGTGTATTACAATGAGGAGTTCTTC. The rearrangement uses TRBV28 and TRBJ2-1; D is uncertain. CDR1 MDHEN and CDR2 SYDVKM come from the germline V gene. This CDR3 is 17 amino acids long.

The chain combines TRBV5-1 with TRBJ2-7, with D possibly matching TRBD2 (6 bases). The length of the CDR3 is 14 residues. V was cut by 0 bases and J by 3 bases, with 10 bases left in between. Germline values: CDR1 SGHRS, CDR2 YFSETQ. CDR3 DNA: TGCGCCAGCAGCTTGGGACTAGGAGGCTACGAGCAGTACTTC. Amino acids: CASSLGLGGYEQYF. Full variable domain (missing parts from reference TRBV5-1 and TRBJ2-7): KAGVTQTPRYLIKTRGQQVTLSCSPISGHRSVSWYQQTPGQGLQFLFEYFSETQRNKGNFPGRFSGRQFSNSRSEMNVSTLELGDSALYLCASSLGLGGYEQYFGPGTRLTVT.

The chain joins TRBV4-2 to TRBJ1-1; TRBD1 agrees at 8 bases. The CDR3 loop spans 16 amino acids. Per the germline V gene, CDR1 is LGHNA and CDR2 is YNFKEQ. Trimming at V came to 5 bases and at J to 3 bases, leaving 11 bases not matched to a gene. The CDR3 DNA reads TGTGCCAGCAGCTCCGCCACAAACAGGGGGGACACTGAAGCTTTCTTT. This encodes CASSSATNRGDTEAFF.

The chain carries TRBV7-9 and TRBJ2-3; D is undetermined. Trimming removed 4 bases from V and 2 bases from J, with 4 bases in between. In germline, CDR1 is SEHNR, CDR2 FQNEAQ (reference sequence). This CDR3 spans 12 amino acids. This chain's CDR3 is CASSSFTDTQYF. The CDR3 DNA reads TGTGCCAGCAGCTCTTTCACAGATACGCAGTATTTT.

The chain has TRBV7-2 and TRBJ1-6; D not resolved. V gave up 1 base and J gave up 7 bases, with 11 bases separating them. CDR1 is SGHTA, CDR2 FQGNSA, per germline. The CDR3 length is 15 residues. DNA of the CDR3: TGTGCCAGCAGCTTAGGGGCAGATTTGAATTCACCCCTCCACTTT. As protein: CASSLGADLNSPLHF.

The count of this clone is one. The chain carries TRBV9 and TRBJ1-1; D remains ambiguous. V lost 2 bases, J lost 4 bases, and 12 bases lay in between. Germline V gene sequence: CDR1 SGDLS, CDR2 YYNGEE. The CDR3 sequence is 14 residues long. The CDR3 nucleotides are TGTGCCAGCAGCGTTCGTGGGAGTGGCACTGAAGCTTTCTTT. Amino acid sequence: CASSVRGSGTEAFF.

This chain connects TRBV14 to TRBJ2-7; 7 nucleotides align to TRBD1. V trimming: 3 bases; J trimming: 2 bases; junction bases outside the gene matches: 7. This CDR3 region has 15 residues. Germline CDR1 is SGHDN and CDR2 is FVKESK. This CDR3 reads CASSQYTGTAYEQYF. The CDR3 DNA is TGTGCCAGCAGCCAGTACACCGGGACAGCCTACGAGCAGTACTTC. Combining the CDR3 with reference TRBV14 and TRBJ2-7 gives the whole variable domain EAGVTQFPSHSVIEKGQTVTLRCDPISGHDNLYWYRRVMGKEIKFLLHFVKESKQDESGMPNNRFLAERTGGTYSTLKVQPAELEDSGVYFCASSQYTGTAYEQYFGPGTRLTVT.

This chain connects TRBV19 to TRBJ2-1; 7 bases match TRBD2. With V trimmed by 0 bases and J by 0 bases, 5 bases remained unmatched. Per germline, CDR1 LNHDA and CDR2 SQIVND (reference sequence). CDR3 length: 17 amino acids. The CDR3 spells CASSIEGSGVSYNEQFF. For the CDR3, the DNA is TGTGCCAGTAGTATAGAGGGAAGCGGGGTCTCCTACAATGAGCAGTTCTTC.

V gene TRBV5-1 combines with J gene TRBJ2-3; D unclear. V shed 5 bases and J shed 3 bases, with 7 bases lying between them. This CDR3 has 12 residues. CDR1 SGHRS and CDR2 YFSETQ come from the germline V gene. The CDR3 protein is CASRDLTDTQYF. In DNA form, the CDR3 reads TGCGCCAGCAGAGACTTGACAGATACGCAGTATTTT.

The rearrangement uses TRBV5-1 and TRBJ1-1; perhaps TRBD1 as D (6 bases). The CDR3 has 16 amino acids. The V gene's germline CDR1 is SGHRS and CDR2 YFSETQ. Trimming removed 0 bases at V and 1 base at J, with 13 bases between. The CDR3 region is CASSLGGQPGNTEAFF. CDR3 sequence (DNA): TGCGCCAGCAGCTTGGGAGGACAGCCGGGGAACACTGAAGCTTTCTTT.